The clone carrying this T cell receptor (beta chain) was detected ten times or more. What it recognizes is unknown. Germline V CDR1 and CDR2: MNHEY, SVGEGT. This CDR3 comprises 12 residues. Losses at the gene ends were 10 bases for V and 2 bases for J; bases not matched to a gene: 4. This record comes from a study of breast tumors, draining lymph nodes, adjacent tissues. Axillary draining lymph nodes of breast cancer patients supplied the node samples. Study-level results: Compared with lymph nodes, tumors were less diverse; compared with nontumor tissue, more. Findings are consistent with lymph node origin and intratumoral expansion of most tumor T cells. Luminal-like breast cancer showed significantly greater tumor-nontumor repertoire similarity than basal-like breast cancer did. The lymph node origin of tumor T cells was framed as consistent with a hypothesis, not demonstrated.

Each CDR3 protein gets one entry after TCRdb re-called the multiplex PCR reads with MiXCR. The sample lists around 150,000 distinct CDR3 sequences; approximately 20% were seen once. The sequence came from a female donor with breast cancer. Some clones in this sample may be carry-over from other donors' samples. The sample consisted of axillary lymph node tissue. V gene TRBV6-2 or TRBV6-3 combines with J gene TRBJ2-5; TRBD1 aligns across 7 bases. DNA of the CDR3: TGTGCCACGGGACAGAGTCAAGAGACCCAGTACTTC. Protein sequence: CATGQSQETQYF.